The clone carrying this TCR beta chain was seen only a few times. Antigen specificity is unknown. The PCR employed 60 Vbeta primers together with 13 Jbeta primers. Profiled with immunoSEQ multiplex PCR; TCRdb holds only in-frame clones, not every one. The sample holds around 180,000 clones, roughly three quarters seen once. Germline CDR1 WSHSY, CDR2 SAAADI. There are 12 residues in the CDR3. With 7 bases removed from V and 1 base from J, the gap between germline ends came to 7 bases. The sample is drawn from a study of cytomegalovirus exposure and HLA in healthy donors. Points from the study as a whole: Prediction of most subjects' HLA-A and HLA-B alleles by TCR beta sequences was reportedly accurate. When presence/absence was analysed, sequencing depth was taken to be roughly uniform across donors.

Sequencing input: PBMCs. V is TRBV10-2 and J is TRBJ1-1; D perhaps matches TRBD1 (5 bases). The TCR originated in a woman in her forties or fifties in good health and CMV-seronegative. The CDR3 coding sequence is TGCGCCAGCACGGACACGAACACTGAAGCTTTCTTT. Its translation is CASTDTNTEAFF.